Here is one TCR beta chain with its context. What it binds is unknown. This specimen comes from a study of OX40 agonist ivuxolimab in advanced cancers. Study-level information: Past anti-PD-1, anti-PD-L1 or anti-CTLA-4 therapy was accepted, and roughly 42% had received some. Study observations and caveats: Specificity for antigen went undetermined in the expanded peripheral T cells.

Sequencing used immunoSEQ multiplex PCR; TCRdb keeps in-frame clones, though not all of them. In the table there are 40,000 to 50,000 clones, around 87% of which are singletons. This material consisted of CD4+ or CD8+ T cells sorted from blood, taken in a trial of the OX40 agonist ivuxolimab. This TCR was recovered from an adult with an advanced solid tumor such as melanoma, head and neck, liver or kidney cancer.

The CDR3 DNA reads TGTGCCAGCAGCTCATACCGGGACAACCAAGAGACCCAGTACTTC. This translates into CASSSYRDNQETQYF. V is TRBV5-4 and J is TRBJ2-5; the D gene is possibly TRBD1 (6 bases). The CDR3 has 15 residues. V gave up 3 bases and J gave up 0 bases, with 12 bases separating them. Germline CDR1 and CDR2: SGHNT and YYREEE (reference sequence). The entire variable domain, with the rest obtained from reference TRBV5-4 and TRBJ2-5, is as follows: ETGVTQSPTHLIKTRGQQVTLRCSSQSGHNTVSWYQQALGQGPQFIFQYYREEENGRGNFPPRFSGLQFPNYSSELNVNALELDDSALYLCASSSYRDNQETQYFGPGTRLLVL.